These T cell receptor beta chains were read from a single sample in a study of T cell repertoires in cytomegalovirus infection. These receptors lack a known antigen. TCRdb re-called the reads with MiXCR, one entry per CDR3 protein. The sample has more than 30,000 distinct CDR3 sequences, 40% to 65% seen once; the top ten hold 75% to 95%. The sample here was CD8+ T cells from cultured PBMCs, taken from culture after CMV antigen stimulation. All receptors derive from a human donor in good health (CMV status not recorded). Some clones in this sample may be carry-over from other donors' samples. CDR3s include the opening cysteine and the closing phenylalanine or tryptophan. Fields, in order: D gene, V gene, clone size, J gene, CDR3 protein, CDR3 DNA. D genes are given only for firm matches. Some rows have no size entry. The others give once, few or many, or a class for an expanded clone.

D: TRBD2; V: TRBV28; size: -; J: TRBJ2-3; CDR3: CASSLEREELTDTQYF; DNA: TGTGCCAGCAGTCTGGAGCGGGAGGAACTCACAGATACGCAGTATTTT
D: -; V: TRBV4-1; size: -; J: TRBJ1-4; CDR3: CASSQNDRSNEKLFF; DNA: TGCGCCAGCAGCCAAAACGACAGAAGTAATGAAAAACTGTTTTTT
D: TRBD2; V: TRBV2; size: -; J: TRBJ2-1; CDR3: CARLAGADNEQFF; DNA: TGTGCCAGACTAGCGGGAGCTGATAATGAGCAGTTCTTC
D: TRBD1; V: TRBV7-9; size: -; J: TRBJ1-2; CDR3: CASSFLIWGQGYGYTF; DNA: TGTGCCAGCAGCTTTCTCATTTGGGGACAGGGCTATGGCTACACCTTC
D: -; V: TRBV7-6; size: -; J: TRBJ2-1; CDR3: CASSLVPGLNNEQLF; DNA: TGTGCCAGCAGCTTAGTCCCAGGTCTGAACAATGAGCAGCTCTTC
D: TRBD1; V: TRBV11-2; size: -; J: TRBJ1-1; CDR3: CASSFWDRGTLPEAFF; DNA: TGTGCCAGCAGCTTTTGGGACAGGGGGACCTTGCCTGAAGCTTTCTTT
D: -; V: TRBV20-1; size: -; J: TRBJ2-2; CDR3: CSATTTNTGELFF; DNA: TGCAGTGCAACGACCACGAACACCGGGGAGCTGTTTTTT
D: TRBD1; V: TRBV7-6; size: -; J: TRBJ1-5; CDR3: CASSMRQGPGQPQHF; DNA: TGTGCCAGCAGCATGCGACAGGGGCCAGGGCAGCCCCAGCATTTT
D: -; V: TRBV28; size: many; J: TRBJ1-1; CDR3: CASSFGDPTEAFF; DNA: TGTGCCAGCAGTTTTGGGGATCCCACTGAAGCTTTCTTT
D: -; V: TRBV7-4; size: -; J: TRBJ1-1; CDR3: CASRDTEGSSWAFF; DNA: TGTGCCAGCAGGGATACTGAGGGGTCTTCCTGGGCTTTCTTT
D: -; V: TRBV12-3/TRBV12-4; size: few; J: TRBJ2-7; CDR3: CASSSSPQGHEQYF; DNA: TGTGCCAGCAGTTCGAGCCCCCAAGGCCACGAGCAGTACTTC
D: -; V: TRBV7-6; size: -; J: TRBJ1-1; CDR3: CASSFSGTRNTEAFF; DNA: TGTGCCAGCAGTTTCTCCGGGACACGGAACACTGAAGCTTTCTTT
D: -; V: TRBV2; size: -; J: TRBJ1-1; CDR3: CASRGLAGPAFF; DNA: TGTGCCAGCAGAGGTTTGGCAGGTCCTGCTTTCTTT
D: TRBD1; V: TRBV28; size: -; J: TRBJ2-1; CDR3: CASSPQGAPTNEQFF; DNA: TGTGCCAGCAGCCCTCAGGGGGCGCCTACCAATGAGCAGTTCTTC
D: TRBD2; V: TRBV27; size: -; J: TRBJ2-7; CDR3: CASSSPGSGRTYEQYF; DNA: TGTGCCAGCAGTTCACCGGGTAGCGGGAGAACCTACGAGCAGTACTTC
D: -; V: TRBV7-9; size: few; J: TRBJ2-7; CDR3: CASSVRDHIYEQYF; DNA: TGTGCCAGCAGCGTCCGGGACCATATCTACGAGCAGTACTTC
D: -; V: TRBV6-1; size: -; J: TRBJ2-2; CDR3: CASSENVGNTGELFF; DNA: TGTGCCAGCAGTGAAAATGTAGGGAACACCGGGGAGCTGTTTTTT
D: -; V: TRBV12-3/TRBV12-4; size: many; J: TRBJ1-2; CDR3: CASSLLEYDYGYTF; DNA: TGTGCCAGCAGTTTATTGGAATACGACTATGGCTACACCTTC
D: -; V: TRBV20-1; size: -; J: TRBJ2-2; CDR3: CSAKGTANTGELFF; DNA: TGCAGTGCAAAAGGGACTGCGAACACCGGGGAGCTGTTTTTT
D: TRBD1; V: TRBV12-3/TRBV12-4; size: few; J: TRBJ2-1; CDR3: CASSRNRGSKYNEQFF; DNA: TGTGCCAGCAGTAGAAACAGGGGGAGTAAATACAATGAGCAGTTCTTC
D: TRBD1; V: TRBV4-1; size: -; J: TRBJ1-1; CDR3: CASSQDSARQGVDTEAFF; DNA: TGCGCCAGCAGCCAAGATTCGGCCCGGCAGGGGGTGGACACTGAAGCTTTCTTT
D: -; V: TRBV10-3; size: -; J: TRBJ2-7; CDR3: CAISEADPSDHEQYF; DNA: TGTGCCATCAGTGAGGCCGATCCTAGCGACCACGAGCAGTACTTC
D: TRBD1; V: TRBV20-1; size: -; J: TRBJ1-5; CDR3: CSARDSVRGQAEGQPQHF; DNA: TGCAGTGCTAGAGATTCCGTGCGAGGACAGGCCGAGGGTCAGCCCCAGCATTTT
D: -; V: TRBV19; size: few; J: TRBJ2-7; CDR3: CASMGRSGHRAYEQYF; DNA: TGTGCCAGTATGGGGAGATCGGGACATCGGGCTTACGAGCAGTACTTC
D: -; V: TRBV6-2/TRBV6-3; size: -; J: TRBJ2-1; CDR3: CASSYLLAPYNEQFF; DNA: TGTGCCAGCAGTTACCTGCTAGCGCCATACAATGAGCAGTTCTTC
D: TRBD2; V: TRBV7-8; size: few; J: TRBJ2-1; CDR3: CASSTLAGVDEQFF; DNA: TGTGCCAGCAGCACACTAGCGGGAGTTGATGAGCAGTTCTTC
D: -; V: TRBV7-9; size: -; J: TRBJ2-7; CDR3: CASSLPPFTPYEQYF; DNA: TGTGCCAGCAGCTTACCCCCGTTTACCCCCTACGAGCAGTACTTC
D: -; V: TRBV12-3/TRBV12-4; size: -; J: TRBJ1-2; CDR3: CASSPSGGGRENGYTF; DNA: TGTGCCAGCAGTCCTTCGGGAGGGGGGCGCGAAAATGGCTACACCTTC
D: -; V: TRBV7-2; size: -; J: TRBJ2-5; CDR3: CASSLSRLGRETQYF; DNA: TGTGCCAGCAGCTTATCCAGGCTGGGCCGAGAGACCCAGTACTTC
D: TRBD1; V: TRBV13; size: -; J: TRBJ1-1; CDR3: CASSARQGVWSEAFF; DNA: TGTGCCAGCAGCGCGCGACAGGGGGTATGGTCTGAAGCTTTCTTT
D: TRBD1; V: TRBV12-3/TRBV12-4; size: few; J: TRBJ2-7; CDR3: CASSLPKVGTEDYEQYF; DNA: TGTGCCAGCAGTTTACCAAAAGTAGGGACAGAGGACTACGAGCAGTACTTC
D: TRBD1; V: TRBV15; size: -; J: TRBJ2-7; CDR3: CATSVGQGGSYEQYF; DNA: TGTGCCACCAGCGTCGGACAGGGAGGCTCCTACGAGCAGTACTTC
D: -; V: TRBV6-6; size: few; J: TRBJ1-6; CDR3: CASKLELDGSPLHF; DNA: TGTGCCAGCAAGTTGGAATTGGATGGGTCACCCCTCCACTTT
D: TRBD1; V: TRBV7-6; size: -; J: TRBJ1-1; CDR3: CATKTGLATEAFF; DNA: TGTGCCACCAAGACAGGGTTAGCCACTGAAGCTTTCTTT
D: TRBD1; V: TRBV7-9; size: -; J: TRBJ2-5; CDR3: CASSLETGARETQYF; DNA: TGTGCCAGCAGCCTGGAGACAGGGGCGAGAGAGACCCAGTACTTC
D: -; V: TRBV19; size: few; J: TRBJ1-1; CDR3: CASSIGGSNTEAFF; DNA: TGTGCCAGTAGTATTGGGGGCTCGAACACTGAAGCTTTCTTT
D: -; V: TRBV28; size: -; J: TRBJ1-5; CDR3: CASSLAPPGWEGSNQPQHF; DNA: TGTGCCAGCAGTTTAGCCCCCCCGGGATGGGAGGGAAGCAATCAGCCCCAGCATTTT
D: -; V: TRBV6-1; size: many; J: TRBJ2-1; CDR3: CASSAGRFNNEQFF; DNA: TGTGCCAGCAGCGCGGGACGATTTAACAATGAGCAGTTCTTC
D: -; V: TRBV6-1; size: -; J: TRBJ2-7; CDR3: CASLGRDISSSSYEQYF; DNA: TGTGCCAGCTTAGGTCGGGACATCTCATCCAGCTCCTACGAGCAGTACTTC
D: TRBD2; V: TRBV2; size: -; J: TRBJ2-1; CDR3: CASSTLSSGWSSYNEQFF; DNA: TGTGCCAGCAGCACCCTTTCTAGCGGGTGGAGCTCCTACAATGAGCAGTTCTTC
D: -; V: TRBV25-1; size: -; J: TRBJ2-7; CDR3: CASRDGYEQYF; DNA: TGTGCCAGCAGGGATGGCTACGAGCAGTACTTC
D: -; V: TRBV19; size: -; J: TRBJ1-1; CDR3: CASSIIFTSNTEAFF; DNA: TGTGCCAGTAGTATCATTTTTACTTCGAACACTGAAGCTTTCTTT
D: -; V: TRBV27; size: -; J: TRBJ2-7; CDR3: CASSLRGPAYEQYF; DNA: TGTGCCAGCAGTTTAAGGGGTCCGGCATACGAGCAGTACTTC
D: TRBD2; V: TRBV28; size: few; J: TRBJ2-1; CDR3: CASSFGRGLASNEQFF; DNA: TGTGCCAGCAGTTTTGGTCGCGGACTAGCTTCCAATGAGCAGTTCTTC
D: -; V: TRBV29-1; size: few; J: TRBJ1-2; CDR3: CSVVGGANYGYTF; DNA: TGCAGCGTTGTCGGGGGGGCGAACTATGGCTACACCTTC